One and the same sample provided the 5 T cell receptor beta chains below, sequenced in a study of T cell responses to AZD1222 COVID-19 vaccine. Sequencing used immunoSEQ multiplex PCR; TCRdb keeps in-frame clones, though not all of them. The sample includes about 42,000 clones, more than 70% of them seen just once. The material was peripheral blood, obtained 28 days after the second AZD1222 dose. These receptors were obtained from an adult who received the AZD1222 COVID-19 vaccine.

This clone has a single count. The CDR3 is CASSDLRDISGANVLTF. DNA of the CDR3: TGTGCCAGCAGTGACCTACGGGACATCTCTGGGGCCAACGTCCTGACTTTC. This rearrangement joins TRBV25-1 to TRBJ2-6, with D maybe TRBD1 (6 bases). Between the trimmed V and J ends, which lost 3 bases and 0 bases, there was a span of 12 bases. The CDR3 runs 17 residues. The germline gives CDR1 MGHDK, CDR2 SYGVNS.

This clone was counted between two and nine times. This rearrangement joins TRBV5-1 to TRBJ1-1; D unresolved. Trimming left V 1 base short and J 1 base short, with 11 bases between. There are 15 residues in the CDR3. Germline V lookup: CDR1 SGHRS, CDR2 YFSETQ. The CDR3 is CASSLIAEANTEAFF. DNA of the CDR3: TGCGCCAGCAGCTTGATCGCGGAGGCGAACACTGAAGCTTTCTTT.

This chain connects TRBV29-1 to TRBJ1-1; TRBD1 is a possible D gene (5 bases). CDR1 is SQVTM, CDR2 ANQGSEA, per germline. The CDR3 extends over 14 amino acids. Trimming pared 1 base from V and 4 bases from J, leaving 13 bases between. CDR3 coding DNA: TGCAGCGTTGAAGGGGGACCTTCGGGCACTGAAGCTTTCTTT. Protein: CSVEGGPSGTEAFF.

The V and J genes are TRBV19 and TRBJ2-7, with 9 bases fitting TRBD2. V trimming: 3 bases; J trimming: 2 bases; junction bases outside the gene matches: 2. This CDR3 is built from 14 residues. Germline lookup yields CDR1 LNHDA and CDR2 SQIVND (reference sequence). CDR3 nucleotide sequence: TGTGCCAGTAGTATGTCTAGCGGGACCTACGAGCAGTACTTC. This encodes CASSMSSGTYEQYF.

This clone came up a few times. The V gene is TRBV4-1, the J gene TRBJ2-3; either TRBD1 or TRBD2 may supply D (5 bases each). The CDR3 has 17 amino acids. Germline values: CDR1 MGHRA, CDR2 YSYEKL. The V end lost 0 bases, the J end lost 6 bases, and 19 bases lay between the germline ends. CDR3 DNA sequence: TGCGCCAGCAGCCAAGATAAGTGGTCGGGGACCCTGGATACGCAGTATTTT. Encoded protein: CASSQDKWSGTLDTQYF.